These 26 T cell receptor beta chains were sequenced from one sample in a study of T cells of healthy individuals. TCRdb fed the 5' RACE reads into MiXCR, producing one record per CDR3 protein. The sample includes some 100,000 distinct CDR3 sequences, under 20% seen only once; the top ten take roughly 6.2%. These receptors all stem from a human donor in good health.

There are many counts of this clonotype. This chain links TRBV6-6 with TRBJ2-3, with D maybe TRBD2 (5 bases). Germline CDR1 reads MNHNY; CDR2 reads SVGAGI (reference sequence). The CDR3 runs to 14 residues. V lost 2 bases and J lost 6, with 12 bases in between. The CDR3 DNA is TGTGCCAGCAGTTACGAGTCGGAGGAGGATACGCAGTATTTT. Residues: CASSYESEEDTQYF.

Only a few counts were recorded for this clonotype. The chain combines TRBV28 with TRBJ2-2; 10 bases align to TRBD2. The junction had 12 bases not matched to a gene; V was cut back by 7 bases and J by 4 bases. The CDR3 sequence is 17 residues long. In germline, CDR1 is MDHEN, CDR2 SYDVKM. The CDR3 region has the DNA TGTGCCAGCATCCCGTTTGGGCTAGCGGGAGTCACCGGGGAGCTGTTTTTT. Residues: CASIPFGLAGVTGELFF. The entire variable domain, with the rest obtained from reference TRBV28 and TRBJ2-2, is as follows: DVKVTQSSRYLVKRTGEKVFLECVQDMDHENMFWYRQDPGLGLRLIYFSYDVKMKEKGDIPEGYSVSREKKERFSLILESASTNQTSMYLCASIPFGLAGVTGELFFGEGSRLTVL.

The sample holds a few counts of this clonotype. This chain links TRBV4-1 with TRBJ2-6, with D uncertain. V lost 0 bases to trimming and J lost 3 bases, with 3 bases between them. The CDR3 runs to 14 residues. Per the germline V gene, CDR1 is MGHRA and CDR2 is YSYEKL. CDR3 loop: CASSQEGGANVLTF. The CDR3 coding sequence is TGCGCCAGCAGCCAAGAAGGTGGGGCCAACGTCCTGACTTTC.

This rearrangement joins TRBV19 to TRBJ2-4, with 7 bases lining up with TRBD1. Losses at the gene ends were 7 bases for V and 5 bases for J; bases not matched to a gene: 8. The germline V gene has CDR1 LNHDA and CDR2 SQIVND (reference sequence). The CDR3 covers 14 residues. The CDR3 bases are TGTGCCAGTACCCAACCGGGGACAGAAAACATTCAGTACTTC. It is translated as CASTQPGTENIQYF.

This clonotype was picked up a small number of times. The chain has TRBV29-1 and TRBJ1-4; maybe TRBD1 (6 bases). CDR1 is SQVTM, CDR2 ANQGSEA, per germline. V lost 5 bases to trimming and J lost 4 bases, with 17 bases between them. The CDR3 spans 15 residues. The CDR3 nucleotides read TGCAGCGTTCTCAAGTCACAGGGAAGTAATGAAAAACTGTTTTTT. Its protein is CSVLKSQGSNEKLFF.

This clonotype occurred a few times. This chain joins TRBV9 and TRBJ1-6; D is ambiguous. The V end was cut by 2 bases, the J end by 10 bases, with 13 bases between. The germline gives CDR1 SGDLS, CDR2 YYNGEE. The CDR3 extends over 14 amino acids. The CDR3 sequence is CASSVDHPGSPLHF. CDR3 in DNA: TGTGCCAGCAGCGTCGACCACCCGGGGTCACCCCTCCACTTT.

This clonotype was seen a few times. The chain links TRBV28 to TRBJ2-1; 9 bases match TRBD2. The CDR3 spans 16 residues. With 5 bases clipped from V and 2 bases from J, the junction kept 7 bases outside the gene matches. Germline V gives CDR1 MDHEN, CDR2 SYDVKM. The CDR3 region is CASSNQAGGPYNEQFF. CDR3 nucleotides: TGTGCCAGCAGTAATCAAGCGGGAGGTCCCTACAATGAGCAGTTCTTC. The whole variable domain, filled in from reference TRBV28 and TRBJ2-1, reads DVKVTQSSRYLVKRTGEKVFLECVQDMDHENMFWYRQDPGLGLRLIYFSYDVKMKEKGDIPEGYSVSREKKERFSLILESASTNQTSMYLCASSNQAGGPYNEQFFGPGTRLTVL.

This clonotype has more than one count but fewer than ten. The gene calls are TRBV28 and TRBJ2-7; D not certain. In germline, CDR1 is MDHEN, CDR2 SYDVKM. The CDR3 extends over 13 amino acids. V was pared by 7 bases and J by 6 bases, with 16 bases between. The CDR3, as DNA: TGTGCCAGCACCCTTCCGACCTTGAGCGAGCAGTACTTC. This translates into CASTLPTLSEQYF.

The J gene is TRBJ2-7, the V gene TRBV25-1; no clear D gene. The CDR3 loop spans 11 amino acids. CDR1 is MGHDK, CDR2 SYGVNS, per germline. Between the trimmed V and J ends, which lost 7 bases and 3 bases, there was a span of 7 bases. The CDR3 loop is CASKYGYEQYF. CDR3 nucleotide sequence: TGTGCCAGCAAGTATGGCTACGAGCAGTACTTC.

The V gene is TRBV28, the J gene TRBJ1-2; D is ambiguous. This CDR3 has 16 residues. Between the trimmed V and J ends, which lost 3 bases and 2 bases, there was a span of 16 bases. Germline V gives CDR1 MDHEN, CDR2 SYDVKM. This chain's CDR3 is CASSLVPRRLNYGYTF. The CDR3 DNA reads as TGTGCCAGCAGTTTGGTTCCCAGACGACTCAACTATGGCTACACCTTC.

Many counts were recorded for this clonotype. The CDR3 region is CASSLRQGTDTQYF. CDR3 bases: TGTGCCAGTAGTCTCCGACAGGGGACAGATACGCAGTATTTT. The chain couples TRBV19 to TRBJ2-3; TRBD1 matches 8 bases. Germline assignment: CDR1 LNHDA and CDR2 SQIVND (reference sequence). V was clipped by 5 bases and J by 3 bases; unmatched bases: 4. This CDR3 contains 14 residues.

The chain recombines TRBV5-1 with TRBJ2-3; the match to TRBD1 covers 10 bases. V shed 0 bases and J 1 base; nucleotides not matched to a gene: 5. The germline CDR1 and CDR2 sequences are SGHRS and YFSETQ. CDR3 length: 17 amino acids. CDR3 residues: CASSLGQGARRTDTQYF. CDR3 DNA: TGCGCCAGCAGCTTGGGACAGGGGGCACGGCGCACAGATACGCAGTATTTT. Drawing the rest from reference TRBV5-1 and TRBJ2-3, the complete variable domain is KAGVTQTPRYLIKTRGQQVTLSCSPISGHRSVSWYQQTPGQGLQFLFEYFSETQRNKGNFPGRFSGRQFSNSRSEMNVSTLELGDSALYLCASSLGQGARRTDTQYFGPGTRLTVL.

This clonotype was found a few times. The chain is built from TRBV4-3 and TRBJ2-5; D call uncertain. This CDR3 has 12 amino acids. Germline lookup yields CDR1 LGHNA and CDR2 YSLEER. V was pared by 0 bases and J by 5 bases, with 4 bases between. CDR3 residues: CASSQDRETQYF. CDR3 bases: TGCGCCAGCAGCCAAGATCGCGAGACCCAGTACTTC.

This clonotype was seen a few times. The V gene is TRBV10-3, the J gene TRBJ2-3, with 9 bases aligning to TRBD2. The CDR3 runs to 14 residues. Germline V gene sequence: CDR1 ENHRY, CDR2 SYGVKD. Trimming at V came to 6 bases and at J to 0 bases, leaving 1 base not matched to a gene. The CDR3 here is CAIRGLASTDTQYF. The CDR3 bases are TGTGCCATCAGGGGACTAGCTAGCACAGATACGCAGTATTTT.

This clonotype was seen repeatedly, ten times or more. V usage is TRBV5-1 and J usage is TRBJ2-7; perhaps TRBD1 as D (5 bases). The CDR3 loop spans 13 amino acids. Germline V gene lookup returns CDR1 SGHRS and CDR2 YFSETQ. Trimming pared 4 bases from V and 6 bases from J, leaving 14 bases between. In DNA form, the CDR3 reads TGCGCCAGCAGCGGAACCAGGGTAAGCGAGCAGTACTTC. Encoded protein: CASSGTRVSEQYF.

This clonotype was counted a few times. The CDR3 bases are TGTGCCAGCAGCCGACGGCTAGCGAGGACGAGCAATGAGCAGTTCTTC. It specifies CASSRRLARTSNEQFF. The rearrangement links TRBV5-6 to TRBJ2-1; D is perhaps TRBD2 (6 bases). CDR1 SGHDT and CDR2 YYEEEE come from the germline V gene. The CDR3 totals 16 residues. Trimming removed 4 bases from V and 6 bases from J, with 20 bases in between.

This chain links TRBV19 with TRBJ1-1; unclear D gene. This CDR3 comprises 13 residues. The V gene's germline CDR1 is LNHDA and CDR2 SQIVND (reference sequence). V lost 4 bases, J lost 0 bases, and 6 bases lay in between. DNA for the CDR3: TGTGCCAGTAGTACTGTCATGAACACTGAAGCTTTCTTT. This encodes CASSTVMNTEAFF. Full variable domain (outside the CDR3, taken from reference TRBV19 and TRBJ1-1): DGGITQSPKYLFRKEGQNVTLSCEQNLNHDAMYWYRQDPGQGLRLIYYSQIVNDFQKGDIAEGYSVSREKKESFPLTVTSAQKNPTAFYLCASSTVMNTEAFFGQGTRLTVV.

The CDR3: CASSFDRGLDYEQYF. DNA of the CDR3: TGTGCCAGCAGCTTCGACAGGGGCCTTGATTACGAGCAGTACTTC. The chain carries TRBV7-9 and TRBJ2-7; 8 bases line up with TRBD1. J gave up 4 bases and V 3 bases, and 8 bases lay outside the gene matches. This CDR3 is built from 15 residues. Germline V gene sequence: CDR1 SEHNR, CDR2 FQNEAQ (reference sequence).

J is TRBJ2-3 and V is TRBV29-1, with TRBD1 matching over 7 bases. CDR1 is SQVTM and CDR2 is ANQGSEA in the germline V gene. The CDR3 length is 13 residues. J gave up 2 bases and V 8 bases, and 7 bases lay outside the gene matches. The CDR3 region has the DNA TGCAGCACCACAGGGGCATCCACAGATACGCAGTATTTT. It codes for CSTTGASTDTQYF.

CDR3: CASSLQGYAEAFF. The CDR3 DNA follows: TGTGCCAGCAGCTTACAAGGTTACGCTGAAGCTTTCTTT. J is TRBJ1-1 and V is TRBV7-2; no definite D call. The V gene's germline CDR1 is SGHTA and CDR2 FQGNSA. This CDR3 contains 13 residues. V was cut by 2 bases and J by 6 bases, with 10 bases left in between.

The chain couples TRBV6-2 or TRBV6-3 to TRBJ2-5; tentatively, D is TRBD1 or TRBD2 (5 bases each). The V and J ends lost 8 bases and 6 bases respectively, with 16 bases between them. The germline V gene encodes CDR1 MNHEY and CDR2 SVGEGT. The CDR3 contains 13 residues. The CDR3 bases are TGTGCCAGCGTGGGGGACCCCTTTCAGACCCAGTACTTC. It specifies CASVGDPFQTQYF.

The chain couples TRBV4-3 to TRBJ2-1; the D is unclear. The CDR3 is made up of 16 amino acids. Trimming removed 0 bases from V and 4 bases from J, with 13 bases in between. Germline V gives CDR1 LGHNA, CDR2 YSLEER. CDR3 loop: CASSQELVRGYNEQFF. The CDR3 DNA is TGCGCCAGCAGCCAAGAATTAGTTAGAGGATACAATGAGCAGTTCTTC.

Only a few counts were recorded for this clonotype. DNA for the CDR3: TGCAGCGCAACCCTGGGGTCCGGCCAAAACATTCAGTACTTC. This translates into CSATLGSGQNIQYF. The chain recombines TRBV29-1 with TRBJ2-4, with D unresolved. V was pared by 7 bases and J by 5 bases, with 18 bases between. The germline V gene has CDR1 SQVTM and CDR2 ANQGSEA. This CDR3 has 14 amino acids. Looking up the rest from reference TRBV29-1 and TRBJ2-4 gives the full variable domain: SAVISQKPSRDICQRGTSLTIQCQVDSQVTMMFWYRQQPGQSLTLIATANQGSEATYESGFVIDKFPISRPNLTFSTLTVSNMSPEDSSIYLCSATLGSGQNIQYFGAGTRLSVL.

This clonotype has just a few counts. This sequence joins TRBV9 and TRBJ2-1; D uncertain. Trimming cost V 0 bases and J 4 bases, with 8 bases left between them. The CDR3 has 14 amino acids. Germline lookup yields CDR1 SGDLS and CDR2 YYNGEE. This CDR3 reads CASSVGSRYNEQFF. CDR3 nucleotides: TGTGCCAGCAGCGTAGGTAGCCGTTACAATGAGCAGTTCTTC.

This clonotype was observed at least ten times. The V and J genes are TRBV5-1 and TRBJ1-5, with D possibly matching TRBD1 (6 bases). This CDR3 comprises 15 residues. V lost 4 bases to trimming and J lost 4 bases, with 15 bases between them. CDR1 and CDR2 from the germline V gene are SGHRS and YFSETQ. The CDR3 DNA is TGCGCCAGCAGCCCATCCGGACAGATAAATCAGCCCCAGCATTTT. This sequence encodes CASSPSGQINQPQHF.

This sequence joins TRBV5-5 and TRBJ2-3, with a tentative D call TRBD2 (6 bases). V was clipped by 4 bases and J by 8 bases, with 11 bases between them. The CDR3 spans 12 residues. Germline CDR1 SGHKS, CDR2 YYEKEE (reference sequence). CDR3 DNA: TGTGCCAGCAGCGCGATGGGAGGTACGCAGTATTTT. Protein product: CASSAMGGTQYF.